A single sample gave rise to the 31 T cell receptor beta chains below, sequenced in a study of T-cell reconstitution after alpha-beta-depleted transplantation in children. Unique molecular identifiers were used in preparing the TCRbeta library. TCRdb recomputed calls from the PCR reads with MiXCR, one row per CDR3 protein. The sample shows 700,000 to 950,000 distinct CDR3 sequences, about 15% of them seen only once. Here the sequenced sample was PBMCs, mostly from graft donor cells, taken 360 days after TCRalphabeta/CD19-depleted stem cell transplant. These receptors were taken from a male patient younger than 18 who had a stem cell transplant for acute lymphoblastic leukemia, so the T cells may come from the graft donor.

V is TRBV20-1 and J is TRBJ1-1; TRBD1 matches at 9 bases. The CDR3 covers 14 residues. Germline V gene lookup returns CDR1 DFQATT and CDR2 SNEGSKA (reference sequence). With 7 bases clipped from V and 4 bases from J, the junction kept 10 bases outside the gene matches. This CDR3 is CSVPPGTGTTEAFF. CDR3 DNA sequence: TGCAGTGTCCCCCCAGGGACAGGGACCACTGAAGCTTTCTTT.

This clonotype occurred a few times. The chain joins TRBV10-3 to TRBJ1-5; D unclear. The ends were cut back, 11 bases at V and 0 bases at J, with 11 bases in the middle. Germline-derived CDR1 and CDR2 are ENHRY and SYGVKD. This CDR3 contains 13 residues. The CDR3 DNA follows: TGTGCCTCGACCCCCGGTAGCAATCAGCCCCAGCATTTT. Translated, it gives CASTPGSNQPQHF.

This sequence joins TRBV3-1 and TRBJ2-7; the match to TRBD2 covers 7 bases. The CDR3 sequence is 17 residues long. CDR1 LGHDT and CDR2 YNNKEL come from the germline V gene (reference sequence). V shed 6 bases, J shed 0 bases, and the junction held 14 bases outside the gene matches. DNA for the CDR3: TGTGCCAGCAGTTACAGAGGTATGCGGGAGTACTCCTACGAGCAGTACTTC. This codes for CASSYRGMREYSYEQYF.

V usage is TRBV29-1 and J usage is TRBJ1-2; 10 positions agree with TRBD1. Per germline, CDR1 SQVTM and CDR2 ANQGSEA. The CDR3 covers 11 residues. After removal of 8 bases from V and 11 bases from J, the junction contained 8 bases not matched to a gene. The CDR3 is CSTGTGVGYTF. DNA of the CDR3: TGCAGCACAGGGACAGGGGTCGGGTACACCTTC.

This chain uses TRBV3-1 with TRBJ1-1; D is possibly TRBD1 (6 bases). Trimming left V 1 base short and J 8 bases short, with 11 bases between. CDR1 and CDR2 from the germline V gene are LGHDT and YNNKEL (reference sequence). This CDR3 is built from 13 residues. The DNA for the CDR3 is TGTGCCAGCAGCCAAGCCGTCGGGACAGAAGCTTTCTTT. Protein product: CASSQAVGTEAFF.

The chain links TRBV29-1 to TRBJ2-7; 13 bases agree with TRBD2. Unmatched junction bases numbered 10, after V lost 7 bases and J lost 4 bases. CDR1 is SQVTM, CDR2 ANQGSEA, per germline. The CDR3 covers 15 residues. CDR3 sequence reads: CSALPGTSGDYEQYF. CDR3 nucleotides: TGCAGCGCTCTACCCGGGACTAGCGGGGATTACGAGCAGTACTTC.

This clonotype was counted many times. The chain recombines TRBV7-6 with TRBJ1-2, with 10 bases identical to TRBD1. After removal of 2 bases from V and 7 bases from J, the junction contained 4 bases not matched to a gene. In germline, CDR1 is SGHVS, CDR2 FNYEAQ. This CDR3 spans 14 amino acids. The CDR3 loop is CASSLTRQGAGYTF. The CDR3 DNA sequence: TGTGCCAGCAGCTTAACGCGACAGGGGGCTGGCTACACCTTC.

This CDR3 is CASSLLGAADTQYF. The CDR3 DNA follows: TGCGCCAGCAGCTTGCTTGGGGCGGCAGATACGCAGTATTTT. The chain has TRBV5-1 and TRBJ2-3; D might be TRBD1 (5 bases). The germline gives CDR1 SGHRS, CDR2 YFSETQ. Trimming removed 1 base at V and 4 bases at J, with 10 bases between. The CDR3 sequence is 14 residues long.

The chain carries TRBV20-1 and TRBJ2-2; no firm D call. Germline V gives CDR1 DFQATT, CDR2 SNEGSKA (reference sequence). The CDR3 totals 13 residues. V gave up 6 bases and J gave up 2 bases, with 10 bases separating them. The CDR3 DNA sequence: TGCAGTGCAGGGTTACCAAACACCGGGGAGCTGTTTTTT. This gives the protein CSAGLPNTGELFF.

The chain is built from TRBV20-1 and TRBJ2-4; D is possibly TRBD1 (6 bases). Trimming shortened V by 5 bases and J by 4 bases, and 15 bases separated the two germline ends. The CDR3 contains 14 residues. Germline CDR1 and CDR2: DFQATT and SNEGSKA (reference sequence). The CDR3 DNA reads as TGCAGTGCTGCCGGCCCTGGACAGAAAAACATTCAGTACTTC. Translation: CSAAGPGQKNIQYF.

This clonotype was detected a few times. CDR3 region: CASSAGTPRNIQYF. The CDR3 nucleotides are TGTGCCAGCAGTGCCGGGACCCCCCGAAACATTCAGTACTTC. The chain links TRBV11-2 to TRBJ2-4; D may be TRBD1 or TRBD2 (5 bases each). This CDR3 has 14 residues. V dropped 6 bases and J dropped 6 bases, with 15 bases sitting between them. In germline, CDR1 is SGHAT, CDR2 FQNNGV.

This clonotype was seen only a few times. The V and J genes are TRBV20-1 and TRBJ2-3; D assignment may be TRBD1 or TRBD2 (6 bases each). Looked up from germline, CDR1 is DFQATT and CDR2 is SNEGSKA (reference sequence). V dropped 0 bases and J dropped 15 bases, with 19 bases sitting between them. CDR3 length equals 13 residues. CDR3 in amino acids: CSAREGGLPGEYF. CDR3 DNA: TGCAGTGCTAGAGAAGGGGGGCTCCCCGGCGAATATTTT.

V gene TRBV11-3 combines with J gene TRBJ1-2, with TRBD1 matching over 9 bases. This CDR3 has 15 amino acids. Germline V CDR1 and CDR2: SGHNT, YENEEA. V lost 3 bases to trimming and J lost 1 base; unmatched junction nucleotides: 3. CDR3 sequence (DNA): TGTGCCAGCAGCTTCGGACAGGGGAGTAACTATGGCTACACCTTC. Its translation is CASSFGQGSNYGYTF.

This clonotype has more than one count but fewer than ten. The chain employs TRBV10-3 and TRBJ2-7; D unresolved. The CDR3 is 14 residues long. Germline V lookup: CDR1 ENHRY, CDR2 SYGVKD. Between the trimmed V and J ends, which lost 2 bases and 4 bases, there was a span of 12 bases. In DNA, the CDR3 is TGTGCCATCAGTGAGAGGAACTTGAATTACGAGCAGTACTTC. Translating it yields CAISERNLNYEQYF.

There are a few counts of this clonotype. V gene TRBV7-7 combines with J gene TRBJ2-5; D is undetermined. There are 14 residues in the CDR3. CDR1 is SSHAT and CDR2 is FNYEAQ in the germline V gene (reference sequence). Trimming stripped 2 bases from V and 1 base from J, with 8 bases between. The CDR3 protein is CASSLSNVQETQYF. The CDR3 DNA sequence: TGTGCCAGCAGCTTAAGCAATGTCCAAGAGACCCAGTACTTC. The full variable domain, with the rest looked up from reference TRBV7-7 and TRBJ2-5, is GAGVSQSPRYKVTKRGQDVTLRCDPISSHATLYWYQQALGQGPEFLTYFNYEAQPDKSGLPSDRFSAERPEGSISTLTIQRTEQRDSAMYRCASSLSNVQETQYFGPGTRLLVL.

This clonotype has at least ten counts. This chain uses TRBV6-1 with TRBJ2-7, with unresolved D. The ends were cut back, 6 bases at V and 0 bases at J, with 12 bases in the middle. CDR3 length equals 14 residues. The germline V gene has CDR1 MNHNS and CDR2 SASEGT. The CDR3 coding sequence is TGTGCCAGCAGCCTCAGGATCCACTCCTACGAGCAGTACTTC. Encoded protein: CASSLRIHSYEQYF.

The chain recombines TRBV6-1 with TRBJ1-3; D unclear. The germline V gene encodes CDR1 MNHNS and CDR2 SASEGT. The CDR3 is 14 amino acids. Trimming cost V 3 bases and J 0 bases, with 6 bases left between them. The CDR3 protein is CASSDQSSGNTIYF. DNA of the CDR3: TGTGCCAGCAGTGATCAGAGCTCTGGAAACACCATATATTTT.

The chain employs TRBV11-1 and TRBJ1-4; TRBD1 agrees at 9 bases. The J segment lost 3 bases and the V segment lost 5 bases, leaving 4 bases of the junction unmatched. In germline, CDR1 is SGHAT, CDR2 FQDESV (reference sequence). The CDR3 consists of 15 residues. The CDR3 protein is CASSPRQGANEKLFF. The CDR3 nucleotides are TGTGCCAGCAGCCCTCGACAGGGGGCTAATGAAAAACTGTTTTTT. The complete variable domain, with remaining parts taken from reference TRBV11-1 and TRBJ1-4, reads EAEVAQSPRYKITEKSQAVAFWCDPISGHATLYWYRQILGQGPELLVQFQDESVVDDSQLPKDRFSAERLKGVDSTLKIQPAELGDSAMYLCASSPRQGANEKLFFGSGTQLSVL.

This clonotype was seen only a few times. The chain uses TRBV7-8 and TRBJ2-3; 10 nucleotides align to TRBD2. CDR1 SGHVS and CDR2 FQNEAQ come from the germline V gene. This CDR3 contains 14 residues. V shed 8 bases and J 1 base; nucleotides not matched to a gene: 3. CDR3 DNA sequence: TGTGCCAGCGCCGGGACTAGCGGCACAGATACGCAGTATTTT. Residues: CASAGTSGTDTQYF. Full variable domain (remainder filled in from reference TRBV7-8 and TRBJ2-3): GAGVSQSPRYKVAKRGQDVALRCDPISGHVSLFWYQQALGQGPEFLTYFQNEAQLDKSGLPSDRFFAERPEGSVSTLKIQRTQQEDSAVYLCASAGTSGTDTQYFGPGTRLTVL.

This clonotype was seen only a few times. This rearrangement joins TRBV20-1 to TRBJ1-5; perhaps TRBD1 as D (6 bases). Germline V gene sequence: CDR1 DFQATT, CDR2 SNEGSKA (reference sequence). V was clipped by 2 bases and J by 2 bases, with 10 bases between them. The CDR3 is 14 amino acids. The CDR3 bases are TGCAGTGCTAGATGGGGGGCCGGCAATCAGCCCCAGCATTTT. This translates into CSARWGAGNQPQHF.

The V and J genes are TRBV5-1 and TRBJ2-5; D remains unclear. CDR1 is SGHRS and CDR2 is YFSETQ in the germline V gene. This CDR3 has 13 residues. Trimming removed 3 bases at V and 4 bases at J, with 10 bases between. The CDR3 region has the DNA TGCGCCAGCAGCTCGGAGTATAGAGAGACCCAGTACTTC. As protein: CASSSEYRETQYF. The whole variable domain, filled in from reference TRBV5-1 and TRBJ2-5, reads KAGVTQTPRYLIKTRGQQVTLSCSPISGHRSVSWYQQTPGQGLQFLFEYFSETQRNKGNFPGRFSGRQFSNSRSEMNVSTLELGDSALYLCASSSEYRETQYFGPGTRLLVL.

This clonotype was counted ten times or more. The chain carries TRBV29-1 and TRBJ1-1; D unresolved. Per germline, CDR1 SQVTM and CDR2 ANQGSEA. The ends were cut back, 2 bases at V and 1 base at J, with 8 bases in the middle. The CDR3 contains 13 residues. The CDR3 sequence is CSVERTTNTEAFF. DNA of the CDR3: TGCAGCGTTGAAAGGACCACGAACACTGAAGCTTTCTTT.

Only a few counts were recorded for this clonotype. The chain uses TRBV21-1 and TRBJ1-5; the table's D call, TRBD1, was not checked against the DNA. TRBV21-1 is designated a pseudogene. The CDR3 sequence is 20 residues long. DNA of the CDR3: TGTGCCAGCAGCAAATTAAACCGTTGGTTTACCGGGGGTAAAGCTCAGCCCCAGCATTTT. It codes for CASSKLNRWFTGGKAQPQHF.

In its sample, this clonotype was seen a few times. This chain connects TRBV15 to TRBJ2-2; no firm D call. Trimming took off 3 bases at V and 5 bases at J, with 13 bases between the two ends. Per the germline V gene, CDR1 is LNHNV and CDR2 is YYDKDF (reference sequence). CDR3 length equals 15 residues. The DNA for the CDR3 is TGTGCCACCAGCAGGACGCCGAAAGGGACCGGGGAGCTGTTTTTT. Protein sequence: CATSRTPKGTGELFF.

The J gene is TRBJ2-4, the V gene TRBV20-1; no definite D call. V lost 4 bases and J lost 5, with 9 bases in between. CDR3 size: 12 residues. The germline V gene has CDR1 DFQATT and CDR2 SNEGSKA (reference sequence). In DNA form, the CDR3 reads TGCAGTGCTATCGCAGGAGAAAACATTCAGTACTTC. Translated, it gives CSAIAGENIQYF.

This clonotype was seen a handful of times. This chain connects TRBV18 to TRBJ2-5; TRBD2 matches at 10 bases. V was pared by 3 bases and J by 3 bases, with 7 bases of the junction left unmatched. Per the germline V gene, CDR1 is KGHSH and CDR2 is LQKENI. There are 16 residues in the CDR3. The CDR3 bases are TGTGCCAGCTCACCCCCACTAGCGGGAAAGAAAGAGACCCAGTACTTC. Amino acids: CASSPPLAGKKETQYF. The complete variable domain, with remaining parts taken from reference TRBV18 and TRBJ2-5, reads NAGVMQNPRHLVRRRGQEARLRCSPMKGHSHVYWYRQLPEEGLKFMVYLQKENIIDESGMPKERFSAEFPKEGPSILRIQQVVRGDSAAYFCASSPPLAGKKETQYFGPGTRLLVL.

This clonotype showed up just a few times. CDR3 protein: CASRTTGSIQYF. In DNA form, the CDR3 reads TGTGCCAGCAGGACTACAGGGAGCATTCAGTACTTC. The V call is TRBV6-5, the J call TRBJ2-4; D is perhaps TRBD1 (6 bases). V was trimmed by 6 bases and J by 9 bases, leaving 12 bases between them. Germline CDR1 and CDR2: MNHEY and SVGAGI. The CDR3 extends over 12 amino acids.

This clonotype has just a few counts. The rearrangement joins TRBV7-9 to TRBJ2-5; 9 bases map to TRBD2. Germline loops: CDR1 SEHNR, CDR2 FQNEAQ (reference sequence). The CDR3 has 13 residues. Trimming took 5 bases from V and 11 from J; bases not matched to a gene: 9. This chain's CDR3 is CASSLGLAPFQYF. As DNA, the CDR3 is TGTGCCAGCAGCCTCGGACTAGCGCCTTTTCAGTACTTC.

V usage is TRBV24-1 and J usage is TRBJ2-3, with D hard to call. There are 18 residues in the CDR3. CDR1 KGHDR and CDR2 SFDVKD come from the germline V gene. V lost 2 bases to trimming and J lost 4 bases, with 21 bases between them. The CDR3 loop is CATSDSLQEQNPPDTQYF. CDR3 sequence (DNA): TGTGCCACCAGTGATTCCCTGCAGGAGCAGAACCCCCCAGATACGCAGTATTTT.

The chain links TRBV15 to TRBJ2-1; 7 bases are shared with TRBD2. The CDR3 contains 15 residues. Unmatched junction bases numbered 9, after V lost 2 bases and J lost 8 bases. Germline CDR1 LNHNV, CDR2 YYDKDF (reference sequence). CDR3: CATSRSGLEGDEQFF. CDR3 nucleotides: TGTGCCACCAGCAGATCAGGACTAGAAGGGGATGAGCAGTTCTTC.

The chain uses TRBV10-3 and TRBJ2-5; D ambiguous. CDR1 and CDR2 (germline): ENHRY, SYGVKD. This CDR3 region has 14 residues. Trimming pared 8 bases from V and 5 bases from J, leaving 18 bases between. The CDR3 sequence: CAISFRYQVETQYF. DNA of the CDR3: TGTGCCATCTCCTTCAGGTACCAGGTCGAGACCCAGTACTTC.